These 12 T cell receptor beta chains came from one sample sequenced in a study of cytomegalovirus exposure and HLA in healthy donors (dated by TCRdb to about 2017). Libraries were built with the immunoSEQ multiplex PCR assay. For the multiplex PCR, a mixture combining 60 forward primers for TCR Vbeta segments and 13 reverse primers for TCR Jbeta segments was used. As stored in TCRdb, this immuneACCESS dataset retains in-frame rearrangements with V and J assigned. A fraction of the clones does not appear; measured against another copy, unresolved V genes explain less than half of the discrepancy, and the remainder lacks a known reason. For this sample there are about 190,000 clones; 60% to 80% appear just once. The top ten hold 1.6% of the sample. Material for sequencing was PBMCs. The receptors come from a woman between 18 and 29 years old in good health and CMV-seronegative.

The chain employs TRBV19 and TRBJ2-6, with TRBD1 as a possible D gene (6 bases). Between the trimmed V and J ends, which lost 6 bases and 0 bases, there was a span of 12 bases. Germline loops: CDR1 LNHDA, CDR2 SQIVND (reference sequence). The CDR3 runs 16 residues. CDR3 in amino acids: CASRLTGASGANVLTF. The CDR3 coding sequence is TGTGCCAGTAGGTTGACAGGAGCCTCTGGGGCCAACGTCCTGACTTTC.

This chain connects TRBV11-2 to TRBJ1-2, with D possibly TRBD1 on 6 matching bases. This CDR3 comprises 13 residues. V was trimmed by 5 bases and J by 5 bases, leaving 12 bases between them. Germline values: CDR1 SGHAT, CDR2 FQNNGV. The DNA for the CDR3 is TGTGCCAGCAGCCCCGGGACACGTTATGGCTACACCTTC. This translates into CASSPGTRYGYTF.

This chain uses TRBV30 with TRBJ2-3; 7 positions agree with TRBD2. J gave up 8 bases and V 2 bases, and 10 bases lay outside the gene matches. In germline, CDR1 is GTSNPN, CDR2 SVGIG (reference sequence). The CDR3 runs 14 residues. For the CDR3, the DNA is TGTGCCTGGAGTTCGGGGGGAGGTACTACTACGCAGTATTTT. This sequence encodes CAWSSGGGTTTQYF.

A single count supports this clone. The rearrangement uses TRBV27 and TRBJ2-1; TRBD2 matches 7 bases. V was pared by 3 bases and J by 5 bases, with 7 bases of the junction left unmatched. CDR1 MNHEY and CDR2 SMNVEV come from the germline V gene (reference sequence). The CDR3 consists of 15 residues. The CDR3 nucleotides are TGTGCCAGCAGTTTTCGGGTAGCGGGCAACAATGAGCAGTTCTTC. Translating gives CASSFRVAGNNEQFF.

The chain employs TRBV6-6 and TRBJ1-2; D might be TRBD1 (5 bases). Trimming took 7 bases from V and 2 from J, leaving 11 bases between them. The CDR3 loop spans 13 amino acids. CDR1 MNHNY and CDR2 SVGAGI come from the germline V gene (reference sequence). CDR3 region: CASTETANYGYTF. The DNA of the CDR3 is TGTGCCAGCACCGAGACAGCCAACTATGGCTACACCTTC.

As for this clone: Other DNA sequences in the sample encode the same CDR3. This chain joins TRBV5-1 and TRBJ2-1, with 13 nucleotides matching TRBD2. The CDR3 spans 15 residues. V lost 3 bases to trimming and J lost 7 bases; unmatched junction nucleotides: 4. The germline V gene has CDR1 SGHRS and CDR2 YFSETQ. The DNA for the CDR3 is TGCGCCAGCAGCTCGGGACTAGCGGGGCGGAATGAGCAGTTCTTC. The encoded protein is CASSSGLAGRNEQFF.

This clone has more than one count but fewer than ten. The gene calls are TRBV6-5 and TRBJ2-5, with unresolved D. In germline, CDR1 is MNHEY, CDR2 SVGAGI. The CDR3 totals 13 residues. Trimming took off 2 bases at V and 5 bases at J, with 9 bases between the two ends. CDR3 loop: CASSYLSRETQYF. CDR3 sequence (DNA): TGTGCCAGCAGTTACCTCTCTAGGGAGACCCAGTACTTC.

This chain links TRBV6-1 with TRBJ2-7, with 8 nucleotides matching TRBD2. CDR1 is MNHNS, CDR2 SASEGT, per germline. The V segment lost 7 bases and the J segment 4 bases; nucleotides outside the gene matches: 3. This CDR3 is 12 amino acids long. This CDR3 is CASKASGYEQYF. CDR3 nucleotides: TGTGCCAGCAAGGCTAGCGGGTACGAGCAGTACTTC.

This clone showed up just once. J is TRBJ2-3 and V is TRBV5-1, with a possible D match to TRBD2 (6 bases). The length of the CDR3 is 17 residues. Germline lookup yields CDR1 SGHRS and CDR2 YFSETQ. V was cut by 5 bases and J by 2 bases, with 21 bases left in between. The CDR3 here is CASSLYIRENPTDTQYF. Here the CDR3 DNA reads TGCGCCAGCAGTCTTTATATACGGGAGAACCCCACAGATACGCAGTATTTT.

The chain carries TRBV9 and TRBJ1-5, with D perhaps matching TRBD1 (5 bases). The CDR3 spans 14 residues. Germline V gene lookup returns CDR1 SGDLS and CDR2 YYNGEE. Deletions cut 6 bases from V and 4 bases from J, with 14 bases between. CDR3 protein: CASTFRGWNQPQHF. In DNA, the CDR3 is TGTGCCAGCACATTTCGGGGGTGGAATCAGCCCCAGCATTTT. The full variable domain, with the rest looked up from reference TRBV9 and TRBJ1-5, is DSGVTQTPKHLITATGQRVTLRCSPRSGDLSVYWYQQSLDQGLQFLIQYYNGEERAKGNILERFSAQQFPDLHSELNLSSLELGDSALYFCASTFRGWNQPQHFGDGTRLSIL.

The genes are TRBV4-1 and TRBJ1-2; 9 nucleotides align to TRBD1. The trim removed 2 bases at V and 7 bases at J, leaving 5 bases unmatched. The CDR3 runs to 14 residues. Germline CDR1 and CDR2: MGHRA and YSYEKL. The CDR3 DNA is TGCGCCAGCAGCCAACCGGGACAGGGCTTTGGCTACACCTTC. This translates into CASSQPGQGFGYTF.

The rearrangement uses TRBV6-1 and TRBJ2-3, with a tentative D call TRBD2 (6 bases). V lost 4 bases to trimming and J lost 3 bases, with 11 bases between them. Germline V gene data show CDR1 as MNHNS and CDR2 as SASEGT. CDR3 size: 14 residues. CDR3 nucleotides: TGTGCCAGCAGTGGGGACTCCGCAACAGATACGCAGTATTTT. Amino acid sequence: CASSGDSATDTQYF.